The next 5 T cell receptor beta chains were all read from a single sample in a study of identical twins. A single record per CDR3 protein comes from TCRdb applying MiXCR to the 5' RACE reads. The data show approximately 470,000 distinct CDR3 sequences, 14% seen once. These data also formed part of another study, on yellow fever vaccine responses in identical twins.

Source material: CD4+ T cells sorted from blood. The receptor set was obtained from a woman aged 18 to 35 in good health.

The rearrangement uses TRBV6-5 and TRBJ1-1; D possibly corresponds to TRBD1 (6 bases). V lost 5 bases, J lost 1 base, and 11 bases lay in between. Germline V gene data show CDR1 as MNHEY and CDR2 as SVGAGI. This CDR3 spans 14 amino acids. CDR3: CASSNRDTNTEAFF. The CDR3 nucleotides read TGTGCCAGCAGTAACCGGGACACGAACACTGAAGCTTTCTTT.

The V call is TRBV27, the J call TRBJ2-7; the D gene is possibly TRBD1 (5 bases). Germline-derived CDR1 and CDR2 are MNHEY and SMNVEV (reference sequence). The V end lost 3 bases, the J end lost 5 bases, and 17 bases lay between the germline ends. CDR3 length: 15 residues. CDR3 loop: CASSFSGNPRNEQYF. CDR3 DNA: TGTGCCAGCAGTTTCTCAGGGAACCCCAGAAACGAGCAGTACTTC.

This clonotype was seen a few times. The rearrangement uses TRBV28 and TRBJ2-1, with D possibly being TRBD1 or TRBD2 (5 bases each). The germline V gene encodes CDR1 MDHEN and CDR2 SYDVKM. This CDR3 spans 15 amino acids. V gave up 3 bases and J gave up 9 bases, with 18 bases separating them. The CDR3 nucleotides read TGTGCCAGCAGTTTGATGGGGAATGGGGGAATTGAGCAGTTCTTC. This gives the protein CASSLMGNGGIEQFF.

This clonotype was counted between two and nine times. This sequence joins TRBV6-5 and TRBJ2-1, with TRBD2 as a possible D gene (5 bases). The V gene's germline CDR1 is MNHEY and CDR2 SVGAGI. The CDR3 is made up of 17 amino acids. Trimming took off 0 bases at V and 2 bases at J, with 14 bases between the two ends. This CDR3 is CASSYSVPWEPYNEQFF. CDR3 nucleotide sequence: TGTGCCAGCAGTTACTCAGTTCCGTGGGAGCCCTACAATGAGCAGTTCTTC.

The rearrangement links TRBV20-1 to TRBJ1-1; tentatively, D is TRBD1 (5 bases). The V and J ends lost 5 bases and 3 bases respectively, with 10 bases between them. The germline V gene encodes CDR1 DFQATT and CDR2 SNEGSKA (reference sequence). The CDR3 runs to 12 residues. CDR3 sequence (DNA): TGCAGTGCTCGTGAGGGGTACACTGAAGCTTTCTTT. Translating gives CSAREGYTEAFF.